Reported below is one TCR beta chain. The entry originates in a study of blood T cell repertoires in COVID-19. One Seattle source followed patients from active infection through their disease course. Per the germline V gene, CDR1 is WSHSY and CDR2 is SAAADI. The V end lost 2 bases, the J end lost 8 bases, and 12 bases lay between the germline ends. The CDR3 runs to 13 residues. In the authors' methods: Researchers report that nucleated cell counts were estimated from reference gene primer amplification. Data came from immunoSEQ multiplex PCR; TCRdb stores just in-frame clones and leaves some out. The V and J calls and clone size are taken from that table; D and trimming were inferred from the DNA. Seen here are 250,000 to 350,000 clones, approximately 86% observed once, and the top ten hold less than 15%.

The chain links TRBV10-2 to TRBJ1-2; no reliable D call. The source of this sequence is a woman in her 70s with COVID-19, enrolled during active disease. The sequenced material came from peripheral blood. CDR3 coding DNA: TGCGCCAGCAGTGAGGGCGGCCTCTTCGGCTACACCTTC. Translating it yields CASSEGGLFGYTF.